These T cell receptor beta chains were read from a single sample in a study of cytomegalovirus exposure and HLA in healthy donors. The repertoire was sequenced with immunoSEQ multiplex PCR; TCRdb's copy has only in-frame clones and lacks some. Of 200,000 or so clones in the sample, around 86% were seen once. The sequencing sample was made of PBMCs. Every receptor here comes from a woman between 18 and 29 years old in good health and CMV-seropositive. CDR3s include the opening cysteine and the closing phenylalanine or tryptophan. Each record gives: clone size, J gene, D gene, V gene, CDR3 DNA, CDR3 protein. D genes are given only for firm matches. Some rows mark clone size as missing; the rest say once, few, many or name a class of expanded clone.

clone size: -
J gene: TRBJ2-7
D gene: -
V gene: TRBV9
CDR3 DNA: TGTGCCAGCAGCGTAGGGGGCGCCCCCTACGAGCAGTACTTC
CDR3 protein: CASSVGGAPYEQYF

clone size: once
J gene: TRBJ2-7
D gene: -
V gene: TRBV6-5
CDR3 DNA: TGTGCCAGCAGTGATATAACACAGCCTTACGAGCAGTACTTC
CDR3 protein: CASSDITQPYEQYF

clone size: -
J gene: TRBJ1-1
D gene: -
V gene: TRBV14
CDR3 DNA: TGTGCCAGCAGCCAAGAATCGACTACCCCCAAAGCTTTCTTT
CDR3 protein: CASSQESTTPKAFF

clone size: -
J gene: TRBJ2-7
D gene: -
V gene: TRBV20-1
CDR3 DNA: TGCAGTGCCTCGACTACCGAGCAGTACTTC
CDR3 protein: CSASTTEQYF

clone size: -
J gene: TRBJ2-7
D gene: TRBD1
V gene: TRBV19
CDR3 DNA: TGTGCCAGTAGTTCGGGACAGGTGTTTTACGAGCAGTACTTC
CDR3 protein: CASSSGQVFYEQYF

clone size: -
J gene: TRBJ2-7
D gene: TRBD2
V gene: TRBV4-2
CDR3 DNA: TGTGCCAGCAGTGACAGCGGGAGGGACGACGAGCAGTACTTC
CDR3 protein: CASSDSGRDDEQYF

clone size: -
J gene: TRBJ2-7
D gene: TRBD1
V gene: TRBV27
CDR3 DNA: TGTGCCAGCAGTTCGGGACAGGGGTCCCACGAGCAGTACTTC
CDR3 protein: CASSSGQGSHEQYF

clone size: -
J gene: TRBJ2-7
D gene: TRBD1
V gene: TRBV2
CDR3 DNA: TGTGCCAGCACCTACTGGGTGGACAGGGGATACGAGCAGTACTTC
CDR3 protein: CASTYWVDRGYEQYF

clone size: -
J gene: TRBJ2-3
D gene: TRBD1
V gene: TRBV5-1
CDR3 DNA: TGCGCCAGCAGACCAGACAGGGAATACACAGATACGCAGTATTTT
CDR3 protein: CASRPDREYTDTQYF

clone size: -
J gene: TRBJ1-5
D gene: -
V gene: TRBV6-1
CDR3 DNA: TGTGCCAGCAATGGCGGTAGCAATCAGCCCCAGCATTTT
CDR3 protein: CASNGGSNQPQHF

clone size: -
J gene: TRBJ1-2
D gene: -
V gene: TRBV19
CDR3 DNA: TGTGCCAGTAAAAGGCCCCCGGCGGGGCACTATGGCTACACCTTC
CDR3 protein: CASKRPPAGHYGYTF

clone size: -
J gene: TRBJ1-2
D gene: -
V gene: TRBV6-1
CDR3 DNA: TGTGCCAGCAGTGACCCCGGAGTCGTCGGGGACTATGGCTACACCTTC
CDR3 protein: CASSDPGVVGDYGYTF

clone size: -
J gene: TRBJ2-1
D gene: -
V gene: TRBV4-1
CDR3 DNA: TGCGCCAGCAGCCTAGCGCTCTTCTACAATGAGCAGTTCTTC
CDR3 protein: CASSLALFYNEQFF

clone size: -
J gene: TRBJ1-5
D gene: -
V gene: TRBV7-8
CDR3 DNA: TGTGCCAGCAGCTTGACGACAGGCCTGAATCAGCCCCAGCATTTT
CDR3 protein: CASSLTTGLNQPQHF

clone size: few
J gene: TRBJ2-2
D gene: TRBD2
V gene: TRBV19
CDR3 DNA: TGTGCCAGTAGTATCCCTAGCGGGGGTGACACCGGGGAGCTGTTTTTT
CDR3 protein: CASSIPSGGDTGELFF

clone size: -
J gene: TRBJ1-1
D gene: TRBD1
V gene: TRBV5-6
CDR3 DNA: TGTGCCAGCAGCCACCGGGACAGGGGGAGGCCTGAAGCTTTCTTT
CDR3 protein: CASSHRDRGRPEAFF

clone size: -
J gene: TRBJ2-2
D gene: -
V gene: TRBV9
CDR3 DNA: TGTGCCAGCAGCGTAGGGGCGACAGGAGGTAACACCGGGGAGCTGTTTTTT
CDR3 protein: CASSVGATGGNTGELFF

clone size: -
J gene: TRBJ1-3
D gene: -
V gene: TRBV5-4
CDR3 DNA: TGTGCCAGCAGCTTGGGGGGAGGAATTACTGGAAACACCATATATTTT
CDR3 protein: CASSLGGGITGNTIYF

clone size: -
J gene: TRBJ1-2
D gene: TRBD1
V gene: TRBV2
CDR3 DNA: TGTGCCAGCAGTGACACAACAGGGGCGGGCTATGGCTACACCTTC
CDR3 protein: CASSDTTGAGYGYTF

clone size: -
J gene: TRBJ1-4
D gene: -
V gene: TRBV28
CDR3 DNA: TGTGCTAGCGCACAGACAACTAATGAAAAACTGTTTTTT
CDR3 protein: CASAQTTNEKLFF

clone size: -
J gene: TRBJ1-5
D gene: -
V gene: TRBV19
CDR3 DNA: TGTGCCACCAAACGGACTCCAAATCAGCCCCAGCATTTT
CDR3 protein: CATKRTPNQPQHF

clone size: -
J gene: TRBJ2-3
D gene: TRBD2
V gene: TRBV7-3
CDR3 DNA: TGTGCCAGCAGCGCCCGTGGGAGCGGGAGGGGTACAGATACGCAGTATTTT
CDR3 protein: CASSARGSGRGTDTQYF

clone size: once
J gene: TRBJ2-1
D gene: TRBD1
V gene: TRBV5-5
CDR3 DNA: TGTGCCAGCAATACAGGGGCCTACAATGAGCAGTTCTTC
CDR3 protein: CASNTGAYNEQFF

clone size: -
J gene: TRBJ2-3
D gene: TRBD2
V gene: TRBV29-1
CDR3 DNA: TGCGGGACTAGCGGGAGGGCCAGCACAGATACGCAGTATTTT
CDR3 protein: CGTSGRASTDTQYF

clone size: -
J gene: TRBJ1-5
D gene: -
V gene: TRBV12-5
CDR3 DNA: TGTGCTAGTGGTTTGGTAGGAGGGTCCAATCAGCCCCAGCATTTT
CDR3 protein: CASGLVGGSNQPQHF

clone size: once
J gene: TRBJ2-1
D gene: TRBD2
V gene: TRBV15
CDR3 DNA: TGTGCCACCAGCAGCGGGAGGGGTGATGAGCAGTTCTTC
CDR3 protein: CATSSGRGDEQFF

clone size: -
J gene: TRBJ1-1
D gene: -
V gene: TRBV6-5
CDR3 DNA: TGTGCCAGCAGTTACTCCCCCACGGCGGTCACTGAAGCTTTCTTT
CDR3 protein: CASSYSPTAVTEAFF

clone size: -
J gene: TRBJ2-4
D gene: TRBD1
V gene: TRBV5-5
CDR3 DNA: TGTGCCAGCAGCCAGGACAGGGACATGAGTACGCGACACAACAATTTC
CDR3 protein: CASSQDRDMSTRHNNF

clone size: -
J gene: TRBJ2-2
D gene: TRBD2
V gene: TRBV2
CDR3 DNA: TGTGCCAGCCTTCGAGCGGGAATCGGGGAGCTGTTTTTT
CDR3 protein: CASLRAGIGELFF

clone size: -
J gene: TRBJ2-2
D gene: -
V gene: TRBV7-3
CDR3 DNA: TGTGCCAGCAGCCCGGGAGTCACCGGGGAGCTGTTTTTT
CDR3 protein: CASSPGVTGELFF

clone size: -
J gene: TRBJ2-7
D gene: TRBD1
V gene: TRBV6-5
CDR3 DNA: TGTGCCAGCAGTTCCGGGACAGGGAACGAGCAGTACTTC
CDR3 protein: CASSSGTGNEQYF

clone size: -
J gene: TRBJ1-4
D gene: -
V gene: TRBV2
CDR3 DNA: TGTGCCAGCATGCGTATGGGGCTCTATGAAAAACTGTTTTTT
CDR3 protein: CASMRMGLYEKLFF

clone size: -
J gene: TRBJ1-4
D gene: TRBD1
V gene: TRBV9
CDR3 DNA: TGTGCCAGCAGCTCACCGGGACAGGGCGATGAAAAACTGTTTTTT
CDR3 protein: CASSSPGQGDEKLFF

clone size: -
J gene: TRBJ1-1
D gene: -
V gene: TRBV28
CDR3 DNA: TGTGCCAGCAGTTTAGAAGGGGCGCCGAGGGCTTTCTTT
CDR3 protein: CASSLEGAPRAFF

clone size: -
J gene: TRBJ1-1
D gene: TRBD1
V gene: TRBV5-1
CDR3 DNA: TGCGCCAGCAGCCGCGGACAGGGGCCCTTAGGGAACACTGAAGCTTTCTTT
CDR3 protein: CASSRGQGPLGNTEAFF

clone size: -
J gene: TRBJ2-6
D gene: -
V gene: TRBV28
CDR3 DNA: TGTGCCAGCAGTTTCCAGCAGGCAGGTTCTGGGGCCAACGTCCTGACTTTC
CDR3 protein: CASSFQQAGSGANVLTF

clone size: -
J gene: TRBJ2-1
D gene: -
V gene: TRBV7-9
CDR3 DNA: TGTGCCAGCAGCTTACCGAGCTCCTACAATGAGCAGTTCTTC
CDR3 protein: CASSLPSSYNEQFF

clone size: few
J gene: TRBJ1-5
D gene: -
V gene: TRBV6-1
CDR3 DNA: TGTGCCAGCAGGCAGGGATACAATCAGCCCCAGCATTTT
CDR3 protein: CASRQGYNQPQHF

clone size: -
J gene: TRBJ1-2
D gene: TRBD1
V gene: TRBV5-4
CDR3 DNA: TGTGCCAGCAGCGGCGGGGGGATTGGACAGGGGGCAACAAACTATGGCTACACCTTC
CDR3 protein: CASSGGGIGQGATNYGYTF

clone size: -
J gene: TRBJ1-2
D gene: TRBD1
V gene: TRBV28
CDR3 DNA: TGTGCCAGCAGTTTATTCCGCCCGGGACAGGGGGCTCGGCACTATGGCTACACCTTC
CDR3 protein: CASSLFRPGQGARHYGYTF

clone size: few
J gene: TRBJ1-2
D gene: TRBD1
V gene: TRBV5-1
CDR3 DNA: TGCGCCAGCAGCATGGACAGGGTTAACTATGGCTACACCTTC
CDR3 protein: CASSMDRVNYGYTF

clone size: -
J gene: TRBJ2-2
D gene: TRBD2
V gene: TRBV6-1
CDR3 DNA: TGTGCCAGCCAGACCGGGGGGGCCGGGGAGCTGTTTTTT
CDR3 protein: CASQTGGAGELFF

clone size: -
J gene: TRBJ2-1
D gene: TRBD1
V gene: TRBV2
CDR3 DNA: TGTGCCAGCAGTCCGGGACAGGGGGCCAACAATGAGCAGTTCTTC
CDR3 protein: CASSPGQGANNEQFF

clone size: -
J gene: TRBJ2-7
D gene: TRBD2
V gene: TRBV4-1
CDR3 DNA: TGCGCCAGCAGCCAAGGGGCGGGAGTGTTGCTCGACGAGCAGTACTTC
CDR3 protein: CASSQGAGVLLDEQYF

clone size: -
J gene: TRBJ2-7
D gene: TRBD1
V gene: TRBV5-1
CDR3 DNA: TGCGCCAGCAGGCCAGGACAGGGGGGCTACGAGCAGTACTTC
CDR3 protein: CASRPGQGGYEQYF

clone size: -
J gene: TRBJ1-2
D gene: -
V gene: TRBV6-5
CDR3 DNA: TGTGCCAGCAGTTACTCGAGAGGGAAAGGTGGCTACACCTTC
CDR3 protein: CASSYSRGKGGYTF

clone size: -
J gene: TRBJ2-7
D gene: TRBD2
V gene: TRBV2
CDR3 DNA: TGTGCCAGCAGTACGACTAGGGGGGCTAGCGGGCCAACGGACTACGAGCAGTACTTC
CDR3 protein: CASSTTRGASGPTDYEQYF

clone size: -
J gene: TRBJ1-5
D gene: -
V gene: TRBV2
CDR3 DNA: TGTGCCAGCAGTGATCGAACAGGCAATCAGCCCCAGCATTTT
CDR3 protein: CASSDRTGNQPQHF

clone size: once
J gene: TRBJ2-7
D gene: TRBD1
V gene: TRBV7-6
CDR3 DNA: TGTGCCAGCAGCTTAGGGGACAGGATCTACGAGCAGTACTTC
CDR3 protein: CASSLGDRIYEQYF

clone size: -
J gene: TRBJ2-7
D gene: -
V gene: TRBV6-5
CDR3 DNA: TGTGCCAGCAGGCGGGCGACATACTCCTACGAGCAGTACTTC
CDR3 protein: CASRRATYSYEQYF

clone size: -
J gene: TRBJ1-4
D gene: TRBD1
V gene: TRBV28
CDR3 DNA: TGTGCCGTTCCGGGACAGGGCAGTGAAAAACTGTTTTTT
CDR3 protein: CAVPGQGSEKLFF

clone size: -
J gene: TRBJ2-3
D gene: -
V gene: TRBV2
CDR3 DNA: TGTGCCAGCGCCAGCAGGTTCACAGATACGCAGTATTTT
CDR3 protein: CASASRFTDTQYF

clone size: -
J gene: TRBJ2-7
D gene: TRBD1
V gene: TRBV15
CDR3 DNA: TGTGCCACCAGCCCGCACCGGGACAGGGTCTACGAGCAGTACTTC
CDR3 protein: CATSPHRDRVYEQYF

clone size: -
J gene: TRBJ2-1
D gene: TRBD1
V gene: TRBV5-1
CDR3 DNA: TGCGCCAGCAGCTTGGAGGGACAGGGTACCTACAATGAGCAGTTCTTC
CDR3 protein: CASSLEGQGTYNEQFF

clone size: few
J gene: TRBJ2-3
D gene: -
V gene: TRBV28
CDR3 DNA: TGTGCCAGCAGTTTAGGGGCCTTTGGCGGGAACACAGATACGCAGTATTTT
CDR3 protein: CASSLGAFGGNTDTQYF

clone size: -
J gene: TRBJ2-5
D gene: -
V gene: TRBV5-6
CDR3 DNA: TGTGCCAGCAGCTTGGTTGGAATGGGGCCCCAAGAGACCCAGTACTTC
CDR3 protein: CASSLVGMGPQETQYF

clone size: -
J gene: TRBJ1-1
D gene: TRBD1
V gene: TRBV27
CDR3 DNA: TGTGCCAGCAGGACAGGGGGCGCTCTGAACACTGAAGCTTTCTTT
CDR3 protein: CASRTGGALNTEAFF